These 3 T cell receptor beta chains came from one sample sequenced in a study of blood T cells in healthy people across ages. Primers used in a second PCR of about 6 to 11 cycles were a sample-barcoded 5' primer and a J-beta primer mix. TCRdb reprocessed the 5' RACE reads with MiXCR, giving one entry per CDR3 protein. The table includes some 1.8 million distinct CDR3 sequences, roughly two fifths detected once. The material sequenced was blood. The receptors were sampled from a human donor in good health.

The chain joins TRBV9 to TRBJ1-4; D uncertain. The CDR3 loop spans 14 amino acids. Germline V gene lookup returns CDR1 SGDLS and CDR2 YYNGEE. V lost 0 bases to trimming and J lost 6 bases, with 9 bases between them. CDR3 DNA sequence: TGTGCCAGCAGCGTAGGGGGTGGGGATGAAAAACTGTTTTTT. Its protein product is CASSVGGGDEKLFF.

The CDR3 spells CSAREAGEPYEQYF. The CDR3 nucleotides read TGCAGTGCTAGAGAGGCAGGGGAGCCCTACGAGCAGTACTTC. The rearrangement uses TRBV20-1 and TRBJ2-7, with TRBD1 as a possible D gene (6 bases). This CDR3 is 14 amino acids long. The V and J ends lost 0 bases and 2 bases respectively, with 11 bases between them. Germline V gene lookup returns CDR1 DFQATT and CDR2 SNEGSKA (reference sequence).

The table lists this clonotype with a few counts. V usage is TRBV12-3 or TRBV12-4 and J usage is TRBJ2-5, with 9 positions matching TRBD1. The J call could be wrong; TRBJ2-7 is a better fit for the DNA end. CDR3 length: 13 amino acids. CDR3 bases: TGTGCCGGGGGAATGACAGGGGGCTACGAGCAGTACTTC. It codes for CAGGMTGGYEQYF.